This T cell receptor (beta chain) appears in the sequencing data of a study of shared clonotypes between healthy human individuals. Broader study findings: Measured sharing among donors was expected to vary with sequencing depth. Among four donors, 4.5% to 5.5% of naive CD4 clonotypes were found in common.

Clones were read by immunoSEQ multiplex PCR, and TCRdb kept only the in-frame ones, dropping some. The sample has a few million clones, less than 95% seen once. A note on this clone: Its cognate antigen is unknown.

Splitting the CD4+ cells yielded a CD45RA+ naive subset and a CD45RA-negative memory subset. The clonotype comes from a man aged 18 to 35 in good health. Some clones in this sample may be carry-over from other donors' samples. Material: naive CD4+ T cells from PBMCs. The subset here: CD45RA+ positively selected.

The CDR3: CASLPQARTYEQYF. The CDR3 nucleotides are TGTGCCAGCCTCCCTCAGGCTCGGACCTACGAGCAGTACTTC. The chain combines TRBV21-1 with TRBJ2-7; the D call TRBD1 from the table was never checked on the DNA. TRBV21-1 is deemed a pseudogene. This CDR3 has 14 residues.